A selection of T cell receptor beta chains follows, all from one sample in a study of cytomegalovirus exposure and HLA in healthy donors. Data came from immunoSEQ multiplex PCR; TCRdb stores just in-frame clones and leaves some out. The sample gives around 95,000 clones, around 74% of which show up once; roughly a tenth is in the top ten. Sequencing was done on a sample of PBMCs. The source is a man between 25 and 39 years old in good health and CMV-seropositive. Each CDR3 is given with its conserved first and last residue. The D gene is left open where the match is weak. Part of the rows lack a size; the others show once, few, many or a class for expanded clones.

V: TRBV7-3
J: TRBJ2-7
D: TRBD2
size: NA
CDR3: CASSLDGTSDEQYF
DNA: TGTGCCAGCAGCTTAGATGGGACTAGCGACGAGCAGTACTTC

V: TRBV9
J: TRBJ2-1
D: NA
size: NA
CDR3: CASSVEAGISYNEQFF
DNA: TGTGCCAGCAGCGTAGAGGCGGGGATCTCCTACAATGAGCAGTTCTTC

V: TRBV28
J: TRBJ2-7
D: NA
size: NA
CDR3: CASRSTLRLSYEQYF
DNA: TGTGCCAGCAGATCCACACTACGGCTCTCCTACGAGCAGTACTTC

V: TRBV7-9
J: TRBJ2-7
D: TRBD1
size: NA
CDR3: CASSPRGTAYEQYF
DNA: TGTGCCAGCAGCCCTCGAGGGACAGCCTACGAGCAGTACTTC

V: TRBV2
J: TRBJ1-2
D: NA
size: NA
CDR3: CASSEPGTYGYTF
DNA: TGTGCCAGCAGTGAACCGGGAACCTATGGCTACACCTTC

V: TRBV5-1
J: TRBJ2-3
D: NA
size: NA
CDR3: CASSLDHYSTDTQYF
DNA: TGCGCCAGCAGCTTGGACCACTATAGCACAGATACGCAGTATTTT

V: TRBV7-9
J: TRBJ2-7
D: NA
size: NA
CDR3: CSSSFASYEQYF
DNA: TGTTCCAGCAGCTTTGCGTCCTACGAGCAGTACTTC

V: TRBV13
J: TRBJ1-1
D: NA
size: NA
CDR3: CASSLGRGTEAFF
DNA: TGTGCCAGCAGCTTAGGCAGGGGTACTGAAGCTTTCTTT

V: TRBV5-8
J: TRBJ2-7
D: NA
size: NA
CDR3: CASSLVLRSYEQYF
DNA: TGTGCCAGCAGCTTGGTTTTGCGCTCCTACGAGCAGTACTTC

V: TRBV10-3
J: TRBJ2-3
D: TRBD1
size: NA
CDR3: CAISENPDRVSTDTQYF
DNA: TGTGCCATCAGTGAAAACCCAGACAGGGTCAGCACAGATACGCAGTATTTT

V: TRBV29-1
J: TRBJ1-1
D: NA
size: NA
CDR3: CSVPPGLAVNTEAFF
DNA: TGCAGCGTTCCCCCAGGGTTGGCGGTGAACACTGAAGCTTTCTTT

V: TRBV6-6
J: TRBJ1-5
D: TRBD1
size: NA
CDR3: CASILDRVGNQPQHF
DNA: TGTGCCAGCATATTGGACAGGGTGGGCAATCAGCCCCAGCATTTT

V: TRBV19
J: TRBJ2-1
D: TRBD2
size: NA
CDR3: CASSARGGNNEQFF
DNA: TGTGCCAGTAGTGCGCGGGGGGGAAACAATGAGCAGTTCTTC

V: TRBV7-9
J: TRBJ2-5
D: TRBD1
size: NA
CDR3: CASSLRTGSQETQYF
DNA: TGTGCCAGCAGCTTGAGGACAGGAAGCCAAGAGACCCAGTACTTC

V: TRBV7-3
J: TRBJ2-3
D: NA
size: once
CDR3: CASSIQARSTDTQYF
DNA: TGTGCCAGTTCGATCCAAGCGAGGAGCACAGATACGCAGTATTTT

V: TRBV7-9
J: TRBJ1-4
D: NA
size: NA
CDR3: CSSSPVRSGLTEKLFF
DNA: TGTTCCAGCAGCCCCGTTAGGAGCGGGCTGACTGAAAAACTGTTTTTT

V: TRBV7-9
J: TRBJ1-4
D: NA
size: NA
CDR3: CASSSGVIQGEKLFF
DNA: TGTGCCAGCAGCTCCGGAGTCATTCAGGGTGAAAAACTGTTTTTT

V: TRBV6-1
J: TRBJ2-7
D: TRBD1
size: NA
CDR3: CASSERGTGGTSEQYF
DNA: TGTGCCAGCAGTGAAAGGGGGACAGGGGGAACTAGCGAGCAGTACTTC

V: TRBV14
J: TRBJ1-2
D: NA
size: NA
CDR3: CASSLTRTPPDYGYTF
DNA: TGTGCCAGCAGCCTAACGCGCACCCCCCCGGACTATGGCTACACCTTC

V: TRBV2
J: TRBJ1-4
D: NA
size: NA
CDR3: CASIVSTNEKLFF
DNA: TGTGCCAGCATCGTATCAACTAATGAAAAACTGTTTTTT

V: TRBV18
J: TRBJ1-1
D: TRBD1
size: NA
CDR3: CASSLDREYEAFF
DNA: TGTGCCAGCTCACTTGACAGGGAGTATGAAGCTTTCTTT

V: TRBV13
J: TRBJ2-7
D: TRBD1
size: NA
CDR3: CASSLSPRDRLDF
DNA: TGTGCCAGCAGCTTAAGCCCCCGGGACAGGTTGGACTTC

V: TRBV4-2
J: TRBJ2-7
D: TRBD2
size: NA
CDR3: CASSQDTSGGAPYEQYF
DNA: TGTGCCAGCAGCCAAGATACCTCCGGGGGGGCCCCCTACGAGCAGTACTTC

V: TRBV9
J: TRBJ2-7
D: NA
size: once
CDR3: CASSVDPVSSYEQYF
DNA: TGTGCCAGCAGCGTAGATCCGGTTAGCTCCTACGAGCAGTACTTC

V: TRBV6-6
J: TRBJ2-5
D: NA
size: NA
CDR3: CATQVDKQETQYF
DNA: TGTGCCACCCAAGTGGACAAACAAGAGACCCAGTACTTC

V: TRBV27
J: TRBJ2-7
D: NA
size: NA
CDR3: CASSLTSGTVSYEQYF
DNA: TGTGCCAGCAGCCTTACCTCCGGGACTGTCTCCTACGAGCAGTACTTC

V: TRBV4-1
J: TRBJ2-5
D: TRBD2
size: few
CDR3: CASSHPGLAGGPGRETQYF
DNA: TGCGCCAGCAGCCATCCCGGACTAGCGGGGGGGCCGGGGCGAGAGACCCAGTACTTC

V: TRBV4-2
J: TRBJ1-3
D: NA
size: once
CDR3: CASSQEQTSGNTIYF
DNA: TGTGCCAGCAGCCAAGAACAGACCTCTGGAAACACCATATATTTT

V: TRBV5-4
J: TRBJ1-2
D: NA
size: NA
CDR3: CASSYGTPEFYGYTF
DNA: TGTGCCAGCAGCTACGGGACTCCGGAATTCTATGGCTACACCTTC

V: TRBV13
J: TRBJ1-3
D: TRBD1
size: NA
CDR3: CASSLVAAGGSGNTIYF
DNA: TGTGCCAGCAGCTTGGTCGCCGCAGGGGGCTCTGGAAACACCATATATTTT

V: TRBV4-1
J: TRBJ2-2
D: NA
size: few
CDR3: CASSQHGGRTGELFF
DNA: TGCGCCAGCAGCCAGCACGGAGGCCGGACCGGGGAGCTGTTTTTT

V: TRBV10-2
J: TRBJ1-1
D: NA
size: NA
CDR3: CASRGEGTEAFF
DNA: TGCGCCAGCAGGGGGGAGGGGACTGAAGCTTTCTTT

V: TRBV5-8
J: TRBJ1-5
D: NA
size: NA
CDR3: CASSPKLNQDNQPQHF
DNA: TGTGCCAGCAGCCCGAAACTAAACCAAGACAATCAGCCCCAGCATTTT